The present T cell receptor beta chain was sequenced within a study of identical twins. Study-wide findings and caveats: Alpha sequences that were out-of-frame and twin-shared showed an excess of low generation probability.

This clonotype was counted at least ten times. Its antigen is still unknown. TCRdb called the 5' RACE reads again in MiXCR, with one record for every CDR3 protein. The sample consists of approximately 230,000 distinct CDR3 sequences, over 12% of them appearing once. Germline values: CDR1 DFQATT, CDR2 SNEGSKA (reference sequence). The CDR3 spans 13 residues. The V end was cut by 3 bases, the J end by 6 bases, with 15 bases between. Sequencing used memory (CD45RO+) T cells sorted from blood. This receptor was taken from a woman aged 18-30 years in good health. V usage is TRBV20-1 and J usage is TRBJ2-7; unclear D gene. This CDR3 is CSASPGVIREQYF. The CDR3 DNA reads TGCAGTGCTAGTCCTGGGGTTATACGCGAGCAGTACTTC.